This paragraph reports one T cell receptor beta chain. Its antigen is not identified. This CDR3 is built from 13 residues. Germline-derived CDR1 and CDR2 are SGHRS and YFSETQ. V lost 0 bases, J lost 4 bases, and 8 bases lay in between. The data stem from a study of T-cell memory formation after mild COVID-19. Study conclusions and caveats: Cross-reactive memory appears to have joined, as suggested by some responding clones showing up in pre-infection memory. Contracting CD8+ clones were enriched in EMRA, CD4+ mainly in CM and EM. CD4+ bias marked clones expanding day 15 to 37, unlike balanced contracting clones.

TCRdb re-analysed the 5' RACE reads in MiXCR, keeping a single row per CDR3 protein. The repertoire holds approximately 230,000 distinct CDR3 sequences, roughly 15% seen once, with about 4% in the top ten. The genes are TRBV5-1 and TRBJ2-7; no reliable D call. The TCR originated in a man younger than 35 who had mild COVID-19 (a few samples of this study predate the infection). Cell type and time point are not known. The sample was PBMCs or a T cell subset sorted from them (not recorded which). CDR3 nucleotide sequence: TGCGCCAGCAGCTTGGAAGTAGAATACGAGCAGTACTTC. Its translation is CASSLEVEYEQYF.